Below are 13 T cell receptor beta chains sequenced from a single sample in a study of shared clonotypes between healthy human individuals (dated by TCRdb to the early 2020s). For the CD8 naive samples, CD45RO-negative cells were positively selected for CCR7, yielding a CD45RA+CCR7+ population from which TemRA cells were excluded. Library generation was performed with the immunoSEQ multiplex PCR assay. TCRdb obtained this table from immuneACCESS and retained in-frame rearrangements with V and J assigned. These tables miss some clones; where compared with another copy, unresolved V genes account for less than half of the shortfall, and the remainder is unexplained. The sample table lists 600,000 or so clones, roughly 95% of them with a count of one. The ten most abundant clones make up 0.11% of the sample. Source material: naive CD8+ T cells sorted from blood. The cell subset or site tag for this specimen amounts to: CD45RA+CCR7+. The receptors stem from a woman aged 25 to 39 in good health.

CDR3 loop: CASSDLSGGVDEQFF. The CDR3 DNA is TGTGCCAGCAGTGACCTTAGCGGGGGAGTCGATGAGCAGTTCTTC. The chain has TRBV25-1 and TRBJ2-1, with TRBD2 matching 9 bases. CDR3 size: 15 residues. J was trimmed by 8 bases and V by 3 bases; bases with no gene match: 8. The germline CDR1 and CDR2 sequences are MGHDK and SYGVNS. Full variable domain (outside the CDR3, taken from reference TRBV25-1 and TRBJ2-1): EADIYQTPRYLVIGTGKKITLECSQTMGHDKMYWYQQDPGMELHLIHYSYGVNSTEKGDLSSESTVSRIRTEHFPLTLESARPSHTSQYLCASSDLSGGVDEQFFGPGTRLTVL.

This chain uses TRBV10-3 with TRBJ2-5; 8 bases line up with TRBD2. The V gene end was trimmed by 2 bases and the J gene end by 5 bases; junction bases not matched to a gene: 7. This CDR3 is 15 amino acids long. Germline V gene sequence: CDR1 ENHRY, CDR2 SYGVKD. The CDR3 spells CAISEPGRGRETQYF. The CDR3 nucleotides are TGTGCCATCAGTGAGCCCGGGAGGGGTCGGGAGACCCAGTACTTC.

The chain joins TRBV5-4 to TRBJ2-5; weak D call: TRBD1 (5 bases). The better agreement between TRBJ2-7 and the DNA end casts doubt on the J call. CDR3 length equals 16 residues. Germline V lookup: CDR1 SGHNT, CDR2 YYREEE (reference sequence). In DNA form, the CDR3 reads TGTGCCAGCAGCTTTTCGGTGGGTGGGGCCTCCTACGAGCAGTACTTC. It yields the protein CASSFSVGGASYEQYF.

The gene calls are TRBV7-8 and TRBJ2-5; tentatively, D is TRBD1 or TRBD2 (6 bases each). This CDR3 region has 16 residues. Germline assignment: CDR1 SGHVS and CDR2 FQNEAQ. Trimming took 3 bases from V and 0 from J, leaving 14 bases between them. In nucleotides, the CDR3 is TGTGCCAGCAGCTTTCCTAGGGGGGTTAACCAAGAGACCCAGTACTTC. Its protein product is CASSFPRGVNQETQYF.

This rearrangement joins TRBV27 to TRBJ2-7; D is perhaps TRBD2 (7 bases). Trimming removed 7 bases at V and 6 bases at J, with 19 bases between. The CDR3 extends over 14 amino acids. CDR1 MNHEY and CDR2 SMNVEV come from the germline V gene (reference sequence). The CDR3 loop reads CASTKRGGDLEQYF. In DNA form, the CDR3 reads TGTGCCAGCACCAAAAGGGGGGGGGACCTCGAGCAGTACTTC.

The genes are TRBV14 and TRBJ1-1; D gene uncertain. The V gene's germline CDR1 is SGHDN and CDR2 FVKESK. The V and J ends lost 3 bases and 5 bases respectively, with 7 bases between them. The CDR3 consists of 12 residues. The CDR3 loop reads CASSQGGTEAFF. The CDR3 nucleotides are TGTGCCAGCAGCCAGGGAGGGACTGAAGCTTTCTTT.

V and J are TRBV27 and TRBJ2-7, with D uncertain. CDR3 size: 14 residues. Deletions cut 5 bases from V and 2 bases from J, with 13 bases between. Germline values: CDR1 MNHEY, CDR2 SMNVEV (reference sequence). The CDR3 is CASSPIGMAYEQYF. Written as DNA, the CDR3 is TGTGCCAGCAGTCCCATTGGGATGGCCTACGAGCAGTACTTC.

This chain links TRBV29-1 with TRBJ2-2; D unclear. The CDR3 is 13 amino acids. The V and J ends lost 4 bases and 0 bases respectively, with 6 bases between them. Germline V lookup: CDR1 SQVTM, CDR2 ANQGSEA. In DNA form, the CDR3 reads TGCAGCGTTGTACTCTCGAACACCGGGGAGCTGTTTTTT. Protein sequence: CSVVLSNTGELFF.

This chain uses TRBV29-1 with TRBJ2-7, with D possibly being TRBD1 (6 bases). CDR1 is SQVTM, CDR2 ANQGSEA, per germline. V shed 1 base and J shed 3 bases, with 13 bases lying between them. The CDR3 sequence is 14 residues long. CDR3 region: CSVEGAGTYYEQYF. CDR3 DNA: TGCAGCGTTGAAGGGGCAGGGACATACTACGAGCAGTACTTC.

CDR3 residues: CASMKEGVAYGYTF. CDR3 bases: TGTGCCAGCATGAAAGAGGGGGTTGCCTATGGCTACACCTTC. The rearrangement uses TRBV2 and TRBJ1-2; tentatively, D is TRBD1 (6 bases). CDR1 is SNHLY, CDR2 FYNNEI, per germline. This CDR3 has 14 amino acids. Trimming shortened V by 7 bases and J by 4 bases, and 16 bases separated the two germline ends.

The J gene is TRBJ1-2, the V gene TRBV6-1; D unresolved. Germline V gene data show CDR1 as MNHNS and CDR2 as SASEGT. This CDR3 comprises 12 residues. V dropped 3 bases and J dropped 4 bases, with 6 bases sitting between them. CDR3 DNA sequence: TGTGCCAGCAGTGACGGACTCTATGGCTACACCTTC. It codes for CASSDGLYGYTF.

The chain combines TRBV2 with TRBJ2-1; weak D call: TRBD2 (5 bases). Trimming pared 6 bases from V and 0 bases from J, leaving 15 bases between. The CDR3 runs 16 residues. Germline V gives CDR1 SNHLY, CDR2 FYNNEI. CDR3: CASSGSGVSSYNEQFF. CDR3 DNA sequence: TGTGCCAGCAGCGGAAGCGGAGTGAGCTCCTACAATGAGCAGTTCTTC.

The J gene is TRBJ2-7, the V gene TRBV2; tentative D call: TRBD2 (5 bases). The V gene lost 3 bases and the J gene lost 1 base, with 10 bases spanning the gap. The germline gives CDR1 SNHLY, CDR2 FYNNEI. The CDR3 is 14 residues long. The CDR3 DNA sequence: TGTGCCAGCAGTGACCCTAGCAGATCCTACGAGCAGTACTTC. Its translation is CASSDPSRSYEQYF.